The 13 T cell receptor beta chains presented below share a single source sample, sequenced in a study of Ad26.COV2.S vaccination and SARS-CoV-2 variants. Treatment specified: 15 to 20 received Ad26.COV2.S at low or high dose, single or two shots; 5 received placebo; per-sample allocation not given. Day 63 after the first injection of vaccine or placebo was the sampling time. The data were produced by immunoSEQ multiplex PCR, yet TCRdb's version contains in-frame clones alone and is incomplete. Here the sample spans about 410,000 clones, roughly nine tenths being singletons. Source: peripheral blood, taken in a trial of Ad26.COV2.S vaccine versus placebo. The receptors stem from a person aged 18 to 65 who received the Ad26.COV2.S COVID-19 vaccine or a placebo.

The genes are TRBV7-8 and TRBJ1-4; possibly TRBD1 for D (5 bases). Germline V gene sequence: CDR1 SGHVS, CDR2 FQNEAQ. Trimming removed 2 bases from V and 8 bases from J, with 18 bases in between. The length of the CDR3 is 16 residues. The CDR3: CASSLRPGDLGEKLFF. CDR3 in DNA: TGTGCCAGCAGCTTAAGGCCCGGGGACCTTGGGGAAAAACTGTTTTTT.

The chain has TRBV7-6 and TRBJ2-2; D is possibly TRBD2 (7 bases). Germline assignment: CDR1 SGHVS and CDR2 FNYEAQ. Trimming left V 6 bases short and J 5 bases short, with 16 bases between. This CDR3 has 15 amino acids. Here the CDR3 reads CASRHAGARTGELFF. CDR3 sequence (DNA): TGTGCCAGCAGGCATGCGGGGGCTAGGACCGGGGAGCTGTTTTTT.

V is TRBV27 and J is TRBJ1-5, with 7 bases matching TRBD1. The ends lost 6 bases at V and 4 bases at J; junction bases unmatched: 3. CDR3 length: 13 amino acids. The germline CDR1 and CDR2 sequences are MNHEY and SMNVEV (reference sequence). The chain's CDR3 is CASRPGQNQPQHF. The CDR3 bases are TGTGCCAGCAGACCGGGACAGAATCAGCCCCAGCATTTT.

V is TRBV6-4 and J is TRBJ1-4; no clear D gene. Germline V gene lookup returns CDR1 MRHNA and CDR2 SNTAGT. The CDR3 is 19 amino acids. The ends were cut back, 3 bases at V and 5 bases at J, with 25 bases in the middle. CDR3 DNA sequence: TGTGCCAGCAGTGAGCTTGGACTATCAAGGTTTGGACGGAATGAAAAACTGTTTTTT. It is translated as CASSELGLSRFGRNEKLFF.

The rearrangement joins TRBV7-9 to TRBJ1-4; no firm D call. The V end lost 3 bases, the J end lost 7 bases, and 6 bases lay between the germline ends. Germline CDR1 reads SEHNR; CDR2 reads FQNEAQ (reference sequence). The CDR3 extends over 12 amino acids. CDR3 loop: CASSFGGEKLFF. CDR3 DNA sequence: TGTGCCAGCAGCTTCGGTGGTGAAAAACTGTTTTTT. The variable domain in full, completed from reference TRBV7-9 and TRBJ1-4, reads DTGVSQNPRHKITKRGQNVTFRCDPISEHNRLYWYRQTLGQGPEFLTYFQNEAQLEKSRLLSDRFSAERPKGSFSTLEIQRTEQGDSAMYLCASSFGGEKLFFGSGTQLSVL.

A word on this clone: Other DNA sequences in this sample translate to the same CDR3. The V call is TRBV5-4, the J call TRBJ2-5; 10 bases align to TRBD2. The ends lost 0 bases at V and 5 bases at J; junction bases unmatched: 7. CDR1 and CDR2 from the germline V gene are SGHNT and YYREEE (reference sequence). This CDR3 is built from 16 residues. The CDR3 reads CASSLDLAGVGETQYF. CDR3 DNA: TGTGCCAGCAGCTTGGACCTAGCGGGGGTAGGGGAGACCCAGTACTTC.

This clone was recorded a few times. The chain joins TRBV10-3 to TRBJ2-5, with 10 bases aligning to TRBD2. From germline, CDR1 is ENHRY and CDR2 SYGVKD. The CDR3 runs 18 residues. J was trimmed by 1 base and V by 0 bases; bases with no gene match: 8. Written as DNA, the CDR3 is TGTGCCATCAGTGAGTCGCGCTCTAGCGGGGGCTCCCAAGAGACCCAGTACTTC. Residues: CAISESRSSGGSQETQYF.

This clone was observed a handful of times. The CDR3 sequence is CASGFLSTEQYF. In DNA form, the CDR3 reads TGTGCTAGTGGTTTTCTGTCTACCGAGCAGTACTTC. The chain joins TRBV12-5 to TRBJ2-7, with D hard to call. V shed 3 bases and J shed 6 bases, with 9 bases lying between them. Germline V gene sequence: CDR1 LGHNT, CDR2 FRNRAP. The CDR3 is 12 amino acids.

This clone was found a few times. This chain uses TRBV5-8 with TRBJ1-4, with 7 bases identical to TRBD1. The CDR3 length is 16 residues. Trimming removed 0 bases from V and 7 bases from J; junction bases left unmatched: 9. The germline gives CDR1 SGHTS, CDR2 YDEGEE. The CDR3 here is CASSLGTGTDREKLFF. CDR3 bases: TGTGCCAGCAGCTTGGGGACCGGGACAGACCGTGAAAAACTGTTTTTT.

V is TRBV11-2 and J is TRBJ2-7; D unresolved. V shed 5 bases and J shed 5 bases, with 10 bases lying between them. CDR1 and CDR2 (germline): SGHAT, FQNNGV. The CDR3 is made up of 12 amino acids. CDR3 in DNA: TGTGCCAGCAGCCTGAGGTGGAACGAGCAGTACTTC. Residues: CASSLRWNEQYF.

This clone occurred once. The chain joins TRBV6-2 or TRBV6-3 to TRBJ2-7; 10 positions match TRBD1. The V and J ends lost 2 bases and 5 bases, in that order; junction bases with no gene match: 12. CDR3 length: 17 residues. CDR1 and CDR2 (germline): MNHEY, SVGEGT. CDR3 nucleotides: TGTGCCAGCAGTTACCAGAAGACCGGGACAGGGGTTCACGAGCAGTACTTC. Encoded protein: CASSYQKTGTGVHEQYF.

The rearrangement uses TRBV4-1 and TRBJ1-4, with D possibly being TRBD1 (6 bases). The CDR3 extends over 15 amino acids. The germline V and J ends were trimmed by 2 bases and 4 bases, with 11 bases remaining between them. The germline gives CDR1 MGHRA, CDR2 YSYEKL. CDR3 protein: CASSQQTGHNEKLFF. For the CDR3, the DNA is TGCGCCAGCAGCCAACAAACGGGACATAATGAAAAACTGTTTTTT.

The chain is built from TRBV18 and TRBJ2-7; TRBD1 agrees at 8 bases. V shed 3 bases and J 2 bases; nucleotides not matched to a gene: 6. Germline CDR1 KGHSH, CDR2 LQKENI. This CDR3 has 15 residues. The CDR3 region has the DNA TGTGCCAGCTCACCGTCCGGGACAGGTACCTACGAGCAGTACTTC. It codes for CASSPSGTGTYEQYF. Filled out from reference TRBV18 and TRBJ2-7, the complete variable domain reads NAGVMQNPRHLVRRRGQEARLRCSPMKGHSHVYWYRQLPEEGLKFMVYLQKENIIDESGMPKERFSAEFPKEGPSILRIQQVVRGDSAAYFCASSPSGTGTYEQYFGPGTRLTVT.